This is a list of T cell receptor beta chains from one sample in a study of technical replicates of blood from four donors. Libraries were prepared by immunoSEQ multiplex PCR; TCRdb keeps only in-frame clonotypes and omits some of them. Of 70,000 to 80,000 clones detected, 91% appear once; the ten largest clones hold 0.3% to 0.4%. The sequenced sample consisted of T cells isolated from PBMCs. These receptors originate from a human donor in good health. Some clones in this sample may be carry-over from other donors' samples. The CDR3 runs from the conserved cysteine through the conserved F or W. D genes are given only for firm matches. Some rows have no size entry. The others give once, few or many, or a class for an expanded clone.

>NA|TRBJ2-7|TRBD2|TRBV15
CATSRVSSGKTYEQYF
TGTGCCACCAGCAGAGTCTCAAGCGGGAAGACCTACGAGCAGTACTTC
>NA|TRBJ2-3|NA|TRBV2
CASGRNTDTQYF
TGTGCCAGCGGCAGGAACACAGATACGCAGTATTTT
>NA|TRBJ1-1|NA|TRBV19
CASGGAMDTEAFF
TGTGCCAGCGGGGGGGCGATGGACACTGAAGCTTTCTTT
>NA|TRBJ2-2|TRBD2|TRBV29-1
CSAVAGGRNTGELFF
TGCAGCGCTGTAGCGGGAGGACGAAACACCGGGGAGCTGTTTTTT
>NA|TRBJ2-7|TRBD1|TRBV5-8
CASRSAPLGQNEQYF
TGTGCCAGCAGATCTGCACCATTGGGACAGAACGAGCAGTACTTC
>NA|TRBJ1-6|NA|TRBV11-3
CASSRMTRTDPHSPLHF
TGTGCCAGCAGCCGGATGACAAGGACAGATCCCCATTCACCCCTCCACTTT
>NA|TRBJ2-7|NA|TRBV9
CASSVREGTGGDEQYF
TGTGCCAGCAGCGTGAGGGAGGGAACAGGGGGGGACGAGCAGTACTTC
>NA|TRBJ1-4|NA|TRBV19
CASSINGVELFF
TGTGCCAGTAGTATTAACGGAGTTGAACTGTTTTTT
>NA|TRBJ2-3|TRBD2|TRBV4-1
CASSLRLAEKDTQYF
TGCGCCAGCAGCCTCCGACTAGCGGAGAAAGATACGCAGTATTTT
>NA|TRBJ1-4|NA|TRBV27
CASSPPSEKLFF
TGTGCCAGCAGCCCCCCTAGTGAAAAACTGTTTTTT
>NA|TRBJ1-1|NA|TRBV19
CASSPDILHTEAFF
TGTGCCAGTAGTCCGGACATTCTCCACACTGAAGCTTTCTTT
>NA|TRBJ2-3|NA|TRBV4-1
CASSSFAGGETDTQYF
TGCGCCAGCAGTTCATTCGCTGGCGGGGAGACAGATACGCAGTATTTT
>NA|TRBJ2-5|TRBD2|TRBV10-3
CAISSWPGLQQETQYF
TGTGCCATCAGTTCCTGGCCGGGACTACAACAAGAGACCCAGTACTTC
>NA|TRBJ2-2|NA|TRBV21-1
CASSSRQGGGTGELFF
TGTGCCAGCAGCTCCCGACAGGGGGGCGGCACCGGGGAGCTGTTTTTT
>NA|TRBJ2-7|NA|TRBV19
CASSIYRANSYEQYF
TGTGCCAGTAGTATATACAGGGCGAACTCCTACGAGCAGTACTTC
>NA|TRBJ2-2|TRBD1|TRBV5-1
CASKGAGQANTGELFF
TGCGCCAGCAAAGGGGCGGGACAGGCGAACACCGGGGAGCTGTTTTTT
>few|TRBJ1-5|TRBD1|TRBV6-1
CASSDGTGEGQPQHF
TGTGCCAGCAGTGATGGGACAGGGGAGGGTCAGCCCCAGCATTTT
>NA|TRBJ2-7|TRBD2|TRBV5-1
CASSARGSGDYEQYF
TGCGCCAGCAGCGCCCGTGGTAGCGGGGATTACGAGCAGTACTTC
>NA|TRBJ1-1|TRBD1|TRBV5-1
CASSQQNLGQVEAFF
TGCGCCAGCAGCCAACAAAACCTTGGACAGGTGGAAGCTTTCTTT
>few|TRBJ1-1|NA|TRBV29-1
CSVEDNRDLPFF
TGCAGCGTTGAAGACAACAGGGATTTGCCTTTCTTT
>NA|TRBJ2-3|NA|TRBV5-6
CASSRGVRSTDTQYF
TGTGCCAGCAGCCGAGGTGTCCGGAGCACAGATACGCAGTATTTT
>NA|TRBJ2-1|NA|TRBV19
CASSILRDNEQFF
TGTGCCAGTAGTATCCTCCGGGACAACGAGCAGTTCTTC
>NA|TRBJ2-1|TRBD2|TRBV19
CASRTSGRAIGNEQFF
TGTGCCTCCAGGACTAGCGGGAGGGCAATAGGGAATGAGCAGTTCTTC
>NA|TRBJ1-1|NA|TRBV7-3
CASSLFRTDEAFF
TGTGCCAGCAGCTTATTTCGGACAGATGAAGCTTTCTTT
>NA|TRBJ2-5|NA|TRBV30
CAWSPPPGQETQYF
TGTGCCTGGAGTCCGCCGCCGGGCCAAGAGACCCAGTACTTC
>few|TRBJ1-4|TRBD1|TRBV19
CATAGQGVEKLFF
TGTGCCACCGCGGGACAGGGGGTCGAAAAACTGTTTTTT
>NA|TRBJ1-2|NA|TRBV11-2
CASSLRREDRYTF
TGTGCCAGCAGCTTGCGCAGGGAAGATCGCTACACCTTC
>NA|TRBJ2-5|TRBD1|TRBV19
CASSLGQGLETQYF
TGTGCCAGTAGTCTCGGACAGGGGCTGGAGACCCAGTACTTC
>NA|TRBJ2-7|TRBD2|TRBV28
CASSGLADSYEQYF
TGTGCCAGCAGTGGACTAGCGGACTCCTACGAGCAGTACTTC
>NA|TRBJ1-1|NA|TRBV6-5
CASSYTDRRTEAFF
TGTGCCAGCAGTTACACGGACAGACGCACTGAAGCTTTCTTT
>NA|TRBJ1-1|NA|TRBV20-1
CSAGVGGEAFF
TGCAGTGCTGGGGTTGGGGGGGAAGCTTTCTTT
>NA|TRBJ2-3|NA|TRBV19
CASSMSSVTDTQYF
TGTGCCAGTAGTATGAGTTCCGTCACAGATACGCAGTATTTT
>NA|TRBJ2-5|TRBD2|TRBV7-2
CASSLASLAGISQYF
TGTGCCAGCAGCTTAGCCTCTCTAGCGGGAATCTCCCAGTACTTC
>NA|TRBJ1-2|NA|TRBV4-1
CASSQETGANYGYTF
TGCGCCAGCAGCCAAGAAACAGGAGCTAACTATGGCTACACCTTC
>NA|TRBJ2-3|TRBD2|TRBV4-1
CASSQDESGGETQYF
TGCGCCAGCAGCCAAGACGAGAGCGGGGGGGAAACGCAGTATTTT
>NA|TRBJ2-7|NA|TRBV7-2
CASSLSSGKSYEQYF
TGTGCCAGCAGCTTATCATCCGGGAAGTCCTACGAGCAGTACTTC
>NA|TRBJ2-4|NA|TRBV6-5
CASSYADSGSKNIQYF
TGTGCCAGCAGTTACGCGGATAGTGGCTCAAAAAACATTCAGTACTTC
>NA|TRBJ1-5|NA|TRBV7-9
CASSPSRGREENQPQHF
TGTGCCAGCAGCCCCTCCCGAGGCAGGGAAGAAAATCAGCCCCAGCATTTT
>NA|TRBJ2-3|TRBD2|TRBV29-1
CSVEGTSGFTDTQYF
TGCAGCGTTGAAGGGACTAGCGGATTCACAGATACGCAGTATTTT
>NA|TRBJ1-5|NA|TRBV5-6
CASSLRGDGNQPQHF
TGTGCCAGCAGCTTGAGGGGTGATGGGAATCAGCCCCAGCATTTT
>NA|TRBJ1-5|TRBD1|TRBV4-1
CASGLDTGGDFNQPQHF
TGCGCCAGCGGGTTGGACACAGGGGGTGATTTCAATCAGCCCCAGCATTTT
>NA|TRBJ2-2|TRBD2|TRBV4-1
CASRRLAGTGELFF
TGCGCCAGCAGGCGACTAGCGGGCACCGGGGAGCTGTTTTTT
>once|TRBJ2-7|TRBD1|TRBV28
CASSFDRGPSYEQYF
TGTGCCAGCAGTTTTGATAGGGGGCCGTCGTACGAGCAGTACTTC
>NA|TRBJ1-2|TRBD1|TRBV28
CASSIAGTARYGYTF
TGTGCCAGCAGCATTGCCGGGACAGCACGCTATGGCTACACCTTC
>NA|TRBJ1-1|TRBD1|TRBV4-1
CASSQGQGMNTEAFF
TGCGCCAGCAGCCAAGGACAGGGTATGAACACTGAAGCTTTCTTT